The rows below give T cell receptor beta chains drawn from one sample of a study of cytomegalovirus exposure and HLA in healthy donors. The method was immunoSEQ multiplex PCR; TCRdb's version includes in-frame clones alone and lacks a portion of them. The sample shows over 110,000 clones, under 90% of them seen only once. The specimen sequenced was PBMCs. These receptors were collected from a male donor in good health and CMV-seronegative. The conserved cysteine and the conserved F or W are not part of the CDR3 here. Fields, in order: J gene, V gene, CDR3 protein.

J gene: -; V gene: TRBV5-4; CDR3 protein: ASSFGSGSYEQY
J gene: TRBJ2-7; V gene: TRBV11-1; CDR3 protein: ASSLGQGPREQY
J gene: TRBJ1-2; V gene: TRBV7-9; CDR3 protein: ASTAGAQAQLYGYT
J gene: TRBJ2-7; V gene: TRBV5-6; CDR3 protein: ASTLRMVDEQY
J gene: TRBJ1-1; V gene: TRBV7-2; CDR3 protein: ASSLGEDTEAF
J gene: TRBJ2-7; V gene: TRBV6-5; CDR3 protein: ASSLVSGGFHEQY
J gene: TRBJ2-2; V gene: TRBV5-5; CDR3 protein: ASSIQDGDRELF
J gene: TRBJ2-3; V gene: TRBV28; CDR3 protein: ASSLAREGADTQY
J gene: -; V gene: TRBV27; CDR3 protein: ASSSTGGVSYEQY
J gene: TRBJ2-1; V gene: TRBV7-2; CDR3 protein: ASSSQVPPYNEQF
J gene: TRBJ2-2; V gene: TRBV6-5; CDR3 protein: ASSYIGERLF
J gene: TRBJ2-5; V gene: TRBV9; CDR3 protein: ASSASFSGLARQETQY
J gene: TRBJ2-4; V gene: TRBV29-1; CDR3 protein: SAGTGEVNIQY
J gene: TRBJ2-7; V gene: TRBV18; CDR3 protein: ASSGRDRGNYEQY
J gene: TRBJ2-3; V gene: TRBV10-1; CDR3 protein: ASSVREGGRRTQY
J gene: TRBJ2-7; V gene: TRBV6-5; CDR3 protein: ASRFTRTGNYEQY
J gene: TRBJ1-1; V gene: TRBV7-2; CDR3 protein: ASSLFSNTEAF
J gene: TRBJ2-1; V gene: TRBV11-2; CDR3 protein: ASSHRSVGVSSYNEQF
J gene: TRBJ1-1; V gene: TRBV5-6; CDR3 protein: ASSLRGGTEAF
J gene: TRBJ2-1; V gene: TRBV4-3; CDR3 protein: ASTRSLGVYEQF
J gene: TRBJ2-1; V gene: TRBV9; CDR3 protein: ASSPGTSRYNEQF
J gene: TRBJ1-4; V gene: TRBV28; CDR3 protein: ASTPGSVREKLF
J gene: TRBJ2-7; V gene: TRBV27; CDR3 protein: ASSPRTVSYEQY
J gene: TRBJ2-1; V gene: TRBV4-2; CDR3 protein: ASTTTGEQF
J gene: -; V gene: TRBV29-1; CDR3 protein: SVAADTNSYEQY
J gene: TRBJ1-2; V gene: TRBV6-5; CDR3 protein: ASRIYAGREGYT
J gene: TRBJ2-2; V gene: TRBV12-5; CDR3 protein: ASGSAGVGELF
J gene: TRBJ2-7; V gene: TRBV18; CDR3 protein: ASSPGQGSYEQY
J gene: -; V gene: TRBV6-5; CDR3 protein: ASRTAYEQY
J gene: -; V gene: TRBV29-1; CDR3 protein: SVVGTGYEQY
J gene: TRBJ2-7; V gene: TRBV27; CDR3 protein: ASSSGTGGYEQY
J gene: TRBJ2-3; V gene: TRBV21-1; CDR3 protein: ASILHTDTQY
J gene: TRBJ1-1; V gene: TRBV7-3; CDR3 protein: ASSLSLYTEAF
J gene: TRBJ1-1; V gene: TRBV27; CDR3 protein: ASSLSDSDRGPTDTEAF
J gene: TRBJ1-5; V gene: TRBV30; CDR3 protein: AWSVKGPDRAQH
J gene: TRBJ1-2; V gene: TRBV9; CDR3 protein: ASSPGTASNYGYT
J gene: TRBJ2-4; V gene: TRBV27; CDR3 protein: ASSPLSGMVKNIQY
J gene: TRBJ2-7; V gene: TRBV28; CDR3 protein: ASSLSGIGYEQY
J gene: TRBJ2-2; V gene: TRBV21-1; CDR3 protein: ASSKVRRGANTGELF
J gene: TRBJ1-2; V gene: TRBV29-1; CDR3 protein: SVDAAAYGYT
J gene: TRBJ1-2; V gene: TRBV27; CDR3 protein: ASSLGGVSGYT
J gene: TRBJ2-7; V gene: TRBV2; CDR3 protein: ASRALQGTGDDEQY
J gene: TRBJ2-7; V gene: TRBV11-2; CDR3 protein: ASSSLAATYEQY
J gene: TRBJ2-2; V gene: TRBV2; CDR3 protein: ASNERLNTGELF
J gene: TRBJ2-3; V gene: TRBV19; CDR3 protein: ASSLAGVRADTQY
J gene: TRBJ2-2; V gene: TRBV2; CDR3 protein: ASSDWSSSNTGELF
J gene: TRBJ1-1; V gene: TRBV19; CDR3 protein: ASIQRRGTEAF
J gene: TRBJ2-3; V gene: TRBV11-2; CDR3 protein: ASSPTRTGGTDTQY
J gene: TRBJ2-7; V gene: TRBV13; CDR3 protein: ASSLRGSPLRYEQY
J gene: TRBJ2-1; V gene: TRBV7-2; CDR3 protein: ASSPPKGVATSNEQF
J gene: TRBJ2-7; V gene: TRBV6-6; CDR3 protein: ASSYSGGHEQY